Below, one T cell receptor beta chain is given with its context. The data are from a study of Graves' ophthalmopathy and Graves' hyperthyroidism. The authors amplified TCR beta CDR3 regions from RNA transcripts. In the first round, RT-PCR was carried out with HTBI primers, and a multiplex PCR formed the second round. TCRdb reanalysed the multiplex PCR reads using MiXCR and keeps one entry per CDR3 protein. The profile covers hundreds of thousands of distinct CDR3 sequences, with roughly 40% appearing a single time and 40% to 45% taken by the ten largest. The sequenced sample consisted of peripheral blood. The TCR comes from an adult man with Graves' ophthalmopathy.

The CDR3 coding sequence is TGTGCCAGCAGCTTTACTAGCGGGAGACCGGAGGAGACCCAGTACTTC. It encodes CASSFTSGRPEETQYF. This chain links TRBV7-9 with TRBJ2-5; 11 bases align to TRBD2. This CDR3 contains 16 residues. Germline CDR1 reads SEHNR; CDR2 reads FQNEAQ (reference sequence). The V and J ends lost 3 bases and 5 bases, in that order; junction bases with no gene match: 8.